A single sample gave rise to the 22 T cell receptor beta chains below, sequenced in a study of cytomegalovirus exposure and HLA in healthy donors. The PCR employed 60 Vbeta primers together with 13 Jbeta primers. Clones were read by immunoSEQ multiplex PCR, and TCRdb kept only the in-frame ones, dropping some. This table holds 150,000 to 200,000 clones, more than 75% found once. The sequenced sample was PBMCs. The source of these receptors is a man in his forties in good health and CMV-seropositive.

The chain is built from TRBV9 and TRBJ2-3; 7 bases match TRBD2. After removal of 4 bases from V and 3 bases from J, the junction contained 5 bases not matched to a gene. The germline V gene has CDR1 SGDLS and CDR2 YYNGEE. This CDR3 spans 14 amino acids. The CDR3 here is CASSLVGGTDTQYF. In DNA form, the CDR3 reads TGTGCCAGCAGCCTTGTGGGGGGGACAGATACGCAGTATTTT.

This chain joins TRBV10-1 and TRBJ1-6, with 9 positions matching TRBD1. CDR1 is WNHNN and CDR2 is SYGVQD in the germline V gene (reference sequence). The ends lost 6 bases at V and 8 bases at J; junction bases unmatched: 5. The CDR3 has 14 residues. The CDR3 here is CASSRDRVDSPLHF. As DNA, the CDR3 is TGCGCCAGCAGCCGGGACAGGGTCGATTCACCCCTCCACTTT.

The CDR3 DNA is TGCGCCAGCAGCCAAGGGTCCGGGACAGGTTGGTACGAGCAGTACTTC. It codes for CASSQGSGTGWYEQYF. This sequence joins TRBV4-1 and TRBJ2-7, with TRBD1 matching 8 bases. Germline CDR1 and CDR2: MGHRA and YSYEKL. CDR3 length: 16 amino acids. Trimming removed 1 base from V and 4 bases from J; junction bases left unmatched: 9.

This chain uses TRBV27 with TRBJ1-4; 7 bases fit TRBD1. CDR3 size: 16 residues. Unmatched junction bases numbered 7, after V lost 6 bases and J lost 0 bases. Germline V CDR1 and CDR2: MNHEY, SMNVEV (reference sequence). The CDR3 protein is CASRRGRHATNEKLFF. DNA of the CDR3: TGTGCCAGCAGGAGGGGGCGCCATGCAACTAATGAAAAACTGTTTTTT.

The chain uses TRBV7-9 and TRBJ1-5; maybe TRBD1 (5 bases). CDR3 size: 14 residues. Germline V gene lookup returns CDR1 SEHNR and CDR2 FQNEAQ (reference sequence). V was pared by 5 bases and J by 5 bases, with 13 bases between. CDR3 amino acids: CASSLGRGDQPQHF. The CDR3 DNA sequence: TGTGCCAGCAGCCTGGGGAGGGGAGATCAGCCCCAGCATTTT.

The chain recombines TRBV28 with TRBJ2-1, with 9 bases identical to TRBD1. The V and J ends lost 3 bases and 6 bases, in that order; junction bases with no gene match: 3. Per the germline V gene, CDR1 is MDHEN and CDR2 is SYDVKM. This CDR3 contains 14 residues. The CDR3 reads CASSFPDRGNEQFF. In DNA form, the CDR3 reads TGTGCCAGCAGTTTCCCGGACAGGGGCAATGAGCAGTTCTTC.

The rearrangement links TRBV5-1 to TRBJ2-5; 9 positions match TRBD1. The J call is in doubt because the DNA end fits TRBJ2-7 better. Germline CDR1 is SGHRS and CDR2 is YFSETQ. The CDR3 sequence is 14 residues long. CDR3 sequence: CASSLKGQGYEQYF. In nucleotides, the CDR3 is TGCGCCAGCAGCTTGAAGGGACAGGGCTACGAGCAGTACTTC.

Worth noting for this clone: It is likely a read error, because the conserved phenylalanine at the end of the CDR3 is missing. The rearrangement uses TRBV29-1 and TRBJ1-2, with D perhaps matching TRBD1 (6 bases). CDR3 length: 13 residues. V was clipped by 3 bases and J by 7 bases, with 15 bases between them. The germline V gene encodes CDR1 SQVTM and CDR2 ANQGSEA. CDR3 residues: CSVDRAGVIGYTL. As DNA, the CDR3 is TGCAGCGTTGATAGAGCAGGGGTCATTGGCTACACCCTC.

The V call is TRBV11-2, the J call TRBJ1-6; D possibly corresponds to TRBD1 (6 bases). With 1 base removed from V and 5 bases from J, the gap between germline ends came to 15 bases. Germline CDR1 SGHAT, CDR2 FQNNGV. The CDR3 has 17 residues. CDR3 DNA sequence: TGTGCCAGCAGCTTAGCTGGGGGCAGGGCTGATAATTCACCCCTCCACTTT. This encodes CASSLAGGRADNSPLHF.

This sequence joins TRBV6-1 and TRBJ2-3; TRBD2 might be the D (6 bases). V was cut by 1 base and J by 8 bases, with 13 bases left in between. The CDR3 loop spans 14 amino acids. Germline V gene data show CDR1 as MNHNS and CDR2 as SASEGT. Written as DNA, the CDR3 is TGTGCCAGCAGTGAAGAGAGTAGCGGAACTACGCAGTATTTT. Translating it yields CASSEESSGTTQYF.

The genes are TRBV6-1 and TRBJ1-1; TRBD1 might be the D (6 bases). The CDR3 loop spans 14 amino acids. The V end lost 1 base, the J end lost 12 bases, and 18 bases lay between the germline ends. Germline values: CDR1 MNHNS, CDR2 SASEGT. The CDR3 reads CASSEGSRGCSPFF. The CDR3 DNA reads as TGTGCCAGCAGTGAAGGGAGCAGGGGCTGCAGTCCTTTCTTT.

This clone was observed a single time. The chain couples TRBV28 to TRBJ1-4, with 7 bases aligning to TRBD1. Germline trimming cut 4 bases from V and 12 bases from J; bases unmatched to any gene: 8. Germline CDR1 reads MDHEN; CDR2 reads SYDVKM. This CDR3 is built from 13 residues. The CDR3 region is CASSSPGGRELFF. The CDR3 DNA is TGTGCCAGCAGTTCCCCAGGGGGAAGGGAACTGTTTTTT.

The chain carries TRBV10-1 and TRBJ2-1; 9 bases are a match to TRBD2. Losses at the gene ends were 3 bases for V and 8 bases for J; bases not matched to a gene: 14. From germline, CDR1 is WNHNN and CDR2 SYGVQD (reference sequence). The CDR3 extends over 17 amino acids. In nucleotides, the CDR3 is TGCGCCAGCAGTGATATCCAGCGGGGGGCTCCCTCGGATGAGCAGTTCTTC. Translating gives CASSDIQRGAPSDEQFF.

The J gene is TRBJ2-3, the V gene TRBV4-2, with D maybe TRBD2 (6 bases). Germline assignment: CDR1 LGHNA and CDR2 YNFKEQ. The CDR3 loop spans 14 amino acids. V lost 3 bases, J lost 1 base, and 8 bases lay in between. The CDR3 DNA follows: TGTGCCAGCAGCCAGGACTATCGCACAGATACGCAGTATTTT. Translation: CASSQDYRTDTQYF.

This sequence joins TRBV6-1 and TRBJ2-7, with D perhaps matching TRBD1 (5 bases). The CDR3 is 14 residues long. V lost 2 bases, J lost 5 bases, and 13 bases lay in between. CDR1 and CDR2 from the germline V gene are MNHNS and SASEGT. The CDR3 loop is CASSELYRLDEQYF. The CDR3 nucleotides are TGTGCCAGCAGTGAACTGTACAGGCTCGACGAGCAGTACTTC.

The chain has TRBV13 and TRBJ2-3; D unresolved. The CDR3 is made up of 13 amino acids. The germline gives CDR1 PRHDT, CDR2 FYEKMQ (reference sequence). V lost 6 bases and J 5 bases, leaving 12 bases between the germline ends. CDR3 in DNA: TGTGCCAGCAGTTTATTGGCCCAAGATACGCAGTATTTT. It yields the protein CASSLLAQDTQYF.

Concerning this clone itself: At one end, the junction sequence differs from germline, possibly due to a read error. The CDR3 is CASSPGQIYGYPF. CDR3 nucleotides: TGTGCCAGCAGCCCGGGACAGATCTATGGCTACCCCTTC. V gene TRBV27 combines with J gene TRBJ1-2; the match to TRBD1 covers 7 bases. Germline V gene sequence: CDR1 MNHEY, CDR2 SMNVEV (reference sequence). The CDR3 runs 13 residues.

DNA for the CDR3: TGTGCCAGCAGCATTTCGACAGATTCGACTGAAGCTTTCTTT. Protein: CASSISTDSTEAFF. This chain uses TRBV7-9 with TRBJ1-1; the D gene is possibly TRBD1 (5 bases). Germline values: CDR1 SEHNR, CDR2 FQNEAQ (reference sequence). This CDR3 has 14 residues. The V end lost 5 bases, the J end lost 5 bases, and 15 bases lay between the germline ends.

CDR3 amino acids: CASFDRGNTGELFF. In DNA, the CDR3 is TGTGCCAGCTTCGACAGGGGAAACACCGGGGAGCTGTTTTTT. The chain joins TRBV28 to TRBJ2-2; 8 bases map to TRBD1. Looked up from germline, CDR1 is MDHEN and CDR2 is SYDVKM. The J segment lost 2 bases and the V segment lost 8 bases, leaving 4 bases of the junction unmatched. The CDR3 sequence is 14 residues long.

Here the CDR3 reads CAGAVSSTDTQYF. The CDR3 region has the DNA TGTGCCGGAGCGGTTTCTAGCACAGATACGCAGTATTTT. This chain uses TRBV28 with TRBJ2-3, with a tentative D call TRBD2 (5 bases). V was clipped by 11 bases and J by 0 bases, with 12 bases between them. The CDR3 is made up of 13 amino acids. Per germline, CDR1 MDHEN and CDR2 SYDVKM. Full variable domain (rest looked up from reference TRBV28 and TRBJ2-3): DVKVTQSSRYLVKRTGEKVFLECVQDMDHENMFWYRQDPGLGLRLIYFSYDVKMKEKGDIPEGYSVSREKKERFSLILESASTNQTSMYLCAGAVSSTDTQYFGPGTRLTVL.

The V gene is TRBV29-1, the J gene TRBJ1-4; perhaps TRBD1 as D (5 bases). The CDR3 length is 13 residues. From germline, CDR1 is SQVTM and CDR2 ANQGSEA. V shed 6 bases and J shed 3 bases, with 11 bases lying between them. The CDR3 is CSVDTGSNEKLFF. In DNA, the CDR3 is TGCAGCGTAGATACAGGTTCTAATGAAAAACTGTTTTTT.

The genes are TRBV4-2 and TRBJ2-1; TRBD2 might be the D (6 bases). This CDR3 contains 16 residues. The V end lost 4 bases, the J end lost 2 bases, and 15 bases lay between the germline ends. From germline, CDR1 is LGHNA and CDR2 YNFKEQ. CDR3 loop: CASSPGVVIPYNEQFF. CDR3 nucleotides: TGTGCCAGCAGCCCGGGGGTGGTCATCCCCTACAATGAGCAGTTCTTC.